This TCR beta chain was recovered during a study of Graves' ophthalmopathy and Graves' hyperthyroidism. Study-level results: In separating ophthalmopathy from stable hyperthyroidism, a 13-signature model achieved less than 90% sensitivity and 81.08% specificity.

This CDR3 contains 15 residues. With 2 bases clipped from V and 9 bases from J, the junction kept 6 bases outside the gene matches. CDR1 and CDR2 from the germline V gene are MGHRA and YSYEKL. Many counts were recorded for this clonotype. Its specificity is unknown. The sequenced template was RNA, covering the TCR beta CDR3 region. RT-PCR was first run with HTBI primers, then multiplex PCR in a second round. A single record per CDR3 protein comes from TCRdb applying MiXCR to the multiplex PCR reads. The table records 500,000 to 600,000 distinct CDR3 sequences, about two fifths of them present only once.

V usage is TRBV4-1 and J usage is TRBJ1-6; 8 nucleotides agree with TRBD1. The source material was peripheral blood or thyroid tissue (not recorded which). This TCR was recovered from an adult man with Graves' hyperthyroidism. CDR3 bases: TGCGCCAGCAGCCAATTCGGACAGGGTCGTTCACCCCTCCACTTT. Its protein product is CASSQFGQGRSPLHF.